A single sample gave rise to the 14 T cell receptor beta chains below, sequenced in a study of T-cell memory formation after mild COVID-19. Via MiXCR, TCRdb re-called the 5' RACE reads, giving one row per CDR3 protein. This sample yields around 120,000 distinct CDR3 sequences, of which roughly 15% are seen a single time; 11% to 15% belongs to the top ten. Material for sequencing was PBMCs or a T cell subset sorted from them (not recorded which). These receptors were obtained from an adult woman who had mild COVID-19 (a few samples of this study predate the infection). Cell type and time point are not known.

This clonotype was counted only a few times. This chain connects TRBV3-1 to TRBJ2-1, with D hard to call. The CDR3 totals 12 residues. With 1 base removed from V and 7 bases from J, the gap between germline ends came to 5 bases. Germline-derived CDR1 and CDR2 are LGHDT and YNNKEL (reference sequence). This CDR3 reads CASSQGMNEQFF. CDR3 bases: TGTGCCAGCAGCCAAGGCATGAATGAGCAGTTCTTC.

This clonotype was seen a single time. The J gene is TRBJ2-5, the V gene TRBV21-1; the table's D call, TRBD1, has no DNA check behind it. TRBV21-1 is a listed pseudogene. The CDR3 is made up of 13 amino acids. In DNA form, the CDR3 reads TGTGCCAGCGTTTGTAGGACAGAAGAGACCCAGTACTTC. Its protein product is CASVCRTEETQYF.

This clonotype came up a few times. The CDR3 reads CASSPLYEADFSYNEQFF. The CDR3 DNA follows: TGTGCCAGCTCACCGTTATACGAGGCCGACTTCTCCTACAATGAGCAGTTCTTC. The chain couples TRBV18 to TRBJ2-1; D not resolved. Deletions cut 3 bases from V and 0 bases from J, with 18 bases between. CDR3 length: 18 amino acids. CDR1 and CDR2 (germline): KGHSH, LQKENI.

This clonotype was counted only a few times. This chain uses TRBV27 with TRBJ2-1, with 10 bases aligning to TRBD1. J was trimmed by 10 bases and V by 6 bases; bases with no gene match: 30. Germline lookup yields CDR1 MNHEY and CDR2 SMNVEV (reference sequence). This CDR3 has 21 residues. The CDR3 DNA reads as TGTGCCAGCAGGACAGACCGCCGGGACAGGGGAACGTCAGGGCCCCAGGGGGAGCAGTTCTTC. Its protein product is CASRTDRRDRGTSGPQGEQFF.

V gene TRBV10-3 combines with J gene TRBJ2-5, with 9 positions matching TRBD1. The CDR3 spans 14 residues. With V trimmed by 3 bases and J by 4 bases, 3 bases remained unmatched. In germline, CDR1 is ENHRY, CDR2 SYGVKD. CDR3 sequence reads: CAISDVDRGETQYF. CDR3 bases: TGTGCCATCAGTGATGTGGACAGGGGAGAGACCCAGTACTTC.

The sample holds many counts of this clonotype. The chain is built from TRBV12-3 or TRBV12-4 and TRBJ2-3; TRBD1 aligns across 7 bases. V gave up 6 bases and J gave up 2 bases; unmatched junction bases: 5. CDR3 length: 14 residues. CDR3 nucleotide sequence: TGTGCCAGCAGCAGACAGGGATTCACAGATACGCAGTATTTT. It encodes CASSRQGFTDTQYF.

This clonotype has only a few counts. The chain carries TRBV10-3 and TRBJ2-7; tentative D call: TRBD1 (6 bases). Germline CDR1 is ENHRY and CDR2 is SYGVKD. Trimming took 0 bases from V and 7 from J, leaving 10 bases between them. CDR3 size: 13 residues. The CDR3 DNA reads as TGTGCCATCAGTGAGTCGGGACAAAGGGAGCAGTACTTC. Residues: CAISESGQREQYF.

This clonotype was found many times. J is TRBJ2-4 and V is TRBV5-5; unclear D gene. V was pared by 4 bases and J by 0 bases, with 5 bases between. CDR1 and CDR2 from the germline V gene are SGHKS and YYEKEE (reference sequence). The CDR3 runs to 13 residues. CDR3 nucleotides: TGTGCCAGCAGCGGCCTAGCCAAAAACATTCAGTACTTC. Its protein product is CASSGLAKNIQYF.

The gene calls are TRBV5-1 and TRBJ2-1; TRBD2 agrees at 9 bases. V was pared by 2 bases and J by 4 bases, with 4 bases of the junction left unmatched. Germline V lookup: CDR1 SGHRS, CDR2 YFSETQ. The CDR3 is 15 residues long. The CDR3 nucleotides read TGCGCCAGCAGCTTAGCGGGGGGATTATACAATGAGCAGTTCTTC. Encoded protein: CASSLAGGLYNEQFF.

V usage is TRBV11-2 and J usage is TRBJ2-6; D is ambiguous. The V end lost 1 base, the J end lost 0 bases, and 28 bases lay between the germline ends. Germline V CDR1 and CDR2: SGHAT, FQNNGV. The length of the CDR3 is 23 residues. CDR3 loop: CASSLGPLGRKSNTFSGANVLTF. CDR3 DNA: TGTGCCAGCAGCTTAGGGCCCCTGGGCAGGAAATCAAACACCTTCTCTGGGGCCAACGTCCTGACTTTC.

V gene TRBV9 combines with J gene TRBJ2-5; 8 bases are shared with TRBD2. The V gene end was trimmed by 3 bases and the J gene end by 3 bases; junction bases not matched to a gene: 4. This CDR3 spans 14 amino acids. In germline, CDR1 is SGDLS, CDR2 YYNGEE. The CDR3 reads CASSATSDKETQYF. CDR3 nucleotides: TGTGCCAGCAGCGCGACTAGCGACAAAGAGACCCAGTACTTC.

The chain couples TRBV7-8 to TRBJ2-1; the match to TRBD2 covers 10 bases. Germline CDR1 is SGHVS and CDR2 is FQNEAQ. V gave up 5 bases and J gave up 5 bases; unmatched junction bases: 18. The CDR3 spans 19 residues. This chain's CDR3 is CASSPRFLAGATANNEQFF. In DNA, the CDR3 is TGTGCCAGCAGCCCTCGGTTCCTAGCGGGAGCCACAGCGAACAATGAGCAGTTCTTC.

The V gene is TRBV20-1, the J gene TRBJ2-3; D is unclear. Trimming pared 2 bases from V and 1 base from J, leaving 10 bases between. This CDR3 region has 14 residues. The germline V gene encodes CDR1 DFQATT and CDR2 SNEGSKA (reference sequence). In nucleotides, the CDR3 is TGCAGTGCTAGACTGGGCAGTGGCACAGATACGCAGTATTTT. Its translation is CSARLGSGTDTQYF.

This clonotype was counted ten times or more. The chain combines TRBV4-3 with TRBJ2-2; the D is unclear. Trimming stripped 0 bases from V and 3 bases from J, with 5 bases between. Looked up from germline, CDR1 is LGHNA and CDR2 is YSLEER. The CDR3 is 14 residues long. The chain's CDR3 is CASSQDPHTGELFF. The CDR3 DNA is TGCGCCAGCAGCCAAGATCCACACACCGGGGAGCTGTTTTTT.